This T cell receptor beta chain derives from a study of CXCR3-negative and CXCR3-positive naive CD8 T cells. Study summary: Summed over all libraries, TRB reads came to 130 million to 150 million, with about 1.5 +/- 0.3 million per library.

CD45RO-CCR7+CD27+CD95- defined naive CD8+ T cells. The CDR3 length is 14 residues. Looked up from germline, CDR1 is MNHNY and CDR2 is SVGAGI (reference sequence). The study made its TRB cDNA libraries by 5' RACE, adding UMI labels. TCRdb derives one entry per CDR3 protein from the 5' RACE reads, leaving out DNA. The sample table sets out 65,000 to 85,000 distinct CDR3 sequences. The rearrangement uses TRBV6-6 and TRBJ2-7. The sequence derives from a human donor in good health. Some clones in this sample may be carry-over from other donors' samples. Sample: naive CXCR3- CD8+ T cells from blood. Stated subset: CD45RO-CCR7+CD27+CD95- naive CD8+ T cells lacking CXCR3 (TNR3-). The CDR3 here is CASSYTSPSYEQYF.